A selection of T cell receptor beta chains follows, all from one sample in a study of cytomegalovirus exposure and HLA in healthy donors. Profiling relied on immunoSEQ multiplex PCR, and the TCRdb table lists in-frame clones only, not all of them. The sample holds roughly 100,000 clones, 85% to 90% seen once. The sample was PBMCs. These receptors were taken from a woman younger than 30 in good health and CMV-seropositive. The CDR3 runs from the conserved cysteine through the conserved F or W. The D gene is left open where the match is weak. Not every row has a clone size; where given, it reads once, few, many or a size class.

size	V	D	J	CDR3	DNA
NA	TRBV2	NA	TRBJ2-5	CASCRRGGMGETQYF	TGTGCCAGCTGCCGACGGGGCGGGATGGGGGAGACCCAGTACTTC
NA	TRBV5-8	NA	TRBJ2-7	CASNVVRTGSRGEQYF	TGTGCCAGCAACGTTGTTAGAACCGGGAGCCGAGGGGAGCAGTACTTC
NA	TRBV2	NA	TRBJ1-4	CASSEAPEKLFF	TGTGCCAGCAGTGAAGCTCCAGAAAAACTGTTTTTT
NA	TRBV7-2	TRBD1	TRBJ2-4	CASSSQGAKNIQYF	TGTGCCAGCAGCTCACAGGGGGCCAAAAACATTCAGTACTTC
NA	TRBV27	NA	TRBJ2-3	CASTTTGVLTDTQYF	TGTGCCAGCACCACGACCGGGGTCTTGACAGATACGCAGTATTTT
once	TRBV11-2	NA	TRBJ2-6	CASSLEGRVGNVLTF	TGTGCCAGCAGCTTAGAGGGCAGGGTGGGCAACGTCCTGACTTTC
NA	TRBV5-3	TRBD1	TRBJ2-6	CARSLGRQGSLTGANVLTF	TGTGCCAGAAGCTTGGGAAGACAGGGGAGTTTAACTGGGGCCAACGTCCTGACTTTC
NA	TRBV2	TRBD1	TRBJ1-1	CASSELRGKRPWVEAFF	TGTGCCAGCAGTGAACTCAGGGGGAAAAGGCCATGGGTTGAAGCTTTCTTT
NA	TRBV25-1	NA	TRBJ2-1	CASSEYGPIQGLTNEQFF	TGTGCCAGCAGTGAATATGGTCCTATTCAGGGACTTACTAATGAGCAGTTCTTC
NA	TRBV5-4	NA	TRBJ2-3	CASSPEWGGTDTQYF	TGTGCCAGCAGCCCGGAGTGGGGGGGCACAGATACGCAGTATTTT
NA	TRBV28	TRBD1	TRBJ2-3	CASRKDRISTDTQYF	TGTGCCAGCAGAAAGGACAGGATATCCACAGATACGCAGTATTTT
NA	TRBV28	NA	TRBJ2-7	CASRPQSPYEQYF	TGTGCCAGCAGGCCTCAAAGCCCCTACGAGCAGTACTTC
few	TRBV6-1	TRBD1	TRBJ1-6	CASSTRTGPNSPLHF	TGTGCCAGCAGTACGCGGACAGGGCCTAATTCACCCCTCCACTTT
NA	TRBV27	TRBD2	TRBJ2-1	CASSLSTSVYNEQFF	TGTGCCAGCAGTTTATCGACTAGCGTCTACAATGAGCAGTTCTTC
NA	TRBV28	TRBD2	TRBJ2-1	CASSWRGGSYNEQFF	TGTGCCAGCAGTTGGCGGGGGGGCTCCTACAATGAGCAGTTCTTC
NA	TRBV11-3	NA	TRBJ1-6	CASSLDPGVLNSPLHF	TGTGCCAGCAGCTTAGATCCAGGGGTGTTGAATTCACCCCTCCACTTT
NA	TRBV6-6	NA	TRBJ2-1	CASTPGGGSREQFF	TGTGCCAGCACCCCAGGAGGCGGGTCCCGGGAGCAGTTCTTC
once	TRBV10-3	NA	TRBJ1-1	CAIRGQNTEAFF	TGTGCCATCAGGGGACAGAACACTGAAGCTTTCTTT
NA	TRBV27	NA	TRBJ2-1	CASSSPRDTGRNEQFF	TGTGCCAGCAGTTCCCCCCGGGACACCGGGCGGAATGAGCAGTTCTTC
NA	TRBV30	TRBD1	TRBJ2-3	CAWRSGTGRDTQYF	TGTGCCTGGAGAAGTGGGACAGGGAGGGATACGCAGTATTTT
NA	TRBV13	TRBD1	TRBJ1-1	CASSLEGAMNTEAFF	TGTGCCAGCAGCTTAGAGGGGGCCATGAACACTGAAGCTTTCTTT
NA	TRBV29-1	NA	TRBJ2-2	CSVEETEKTTGELFF	TGCAGCGTTGAAGAAACAGAGAAAACCACCGGGGAGCTGTTTTTT
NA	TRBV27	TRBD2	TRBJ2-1	CASSASGSSNEQFF	TGTGCCAGCAGCGCTAGCGGGAGTTCCAATGAGCAGTTCTTC
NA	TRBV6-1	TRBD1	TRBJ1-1	CASSEFRGMTTEAFF	TGTGCCAGCAGTGAATTCAGGGGGATGACAACTGAAGCTTTCTTT
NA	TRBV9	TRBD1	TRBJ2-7	CASSVGGGAPYEQYF	TGTGCCAGCAGCGTAGGAGGGGGCGCCCCCTACGAGCAGTACTTC
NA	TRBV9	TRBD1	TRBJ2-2	CASRGGRTGELFF	TGTGCCAGCAGAGGGGGCCGCACCGGGGAGCTGTTTTTT
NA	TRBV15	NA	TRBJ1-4	CATSRGTETTNEKLFF	TGTGCCACCAGCAGAGGGACAGAAACAACTAATGAAAAACTGTTTTTT
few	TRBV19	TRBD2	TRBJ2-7	CASSIGRGSSYEQYF	TGTGCCAGTAGTATCGGTCGCGGGAGCTCCTACGAGCAGTACTTC
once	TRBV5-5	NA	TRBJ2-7	CASSLTLVSYEQYF	TGTGCCAGCAGCTTGACACTAGTGTCCTACGAGCAGTACTTC
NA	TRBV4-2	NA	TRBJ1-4	CASSQEIGVSPRFF	TGTGCCAGCAGCCAAGAAATCGGAGTTTCCCCAAGGTTTTTT
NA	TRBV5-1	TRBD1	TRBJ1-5	CASSGGQGGQPQHF	TGCGCCAGCAGCGGGGGACAGGGCGGTCAGCCCCAGCATTTT
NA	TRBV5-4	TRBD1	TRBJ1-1	CASSLPGQGAGEAFF	TGTGCCAGCAGCTTACCGGGACAGGGGGCAGGAGAAGCTTTCTTT
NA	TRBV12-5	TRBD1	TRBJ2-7	CASGSRTGGFEQYF	TGTGCTAGTGGTTCCCGGACAGGGGGCTTCGAGCAGTACTTC
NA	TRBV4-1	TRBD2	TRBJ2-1	CASSQDLAGTYNEQFF	TGCGCCAGCAGCCAAGATCTAGCGGGGACGTACAATGAGCAGTTCTTC
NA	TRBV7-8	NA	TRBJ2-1	CASSVIRYNEQFF	TGTGCCAGCAGCGTCATACGGTACAATGAGCAGTTCTTC
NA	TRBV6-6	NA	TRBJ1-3	CASSYSIDIRNTIYF	TGTGCCAGCAGTTACTCGATAGACATTCGAAACACCATATATTTT
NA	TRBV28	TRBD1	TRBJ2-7	CASSLRDRYYYEQYF	TGTGCCAGCAGTTTGAGGGACAGGTACTACTACGAGCAGTACTTC
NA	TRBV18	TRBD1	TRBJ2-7	CASSPRTGDYEQYF	TGTGCCAGCTCACCTAGGACAGGGGACTACGAGCAGTACTTC
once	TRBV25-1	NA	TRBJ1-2	CASSESGHREVRGYTF	TGTGCCAGCAGTGAATCAGGCCACCGGGAAGTGCGGGGCTACACCTTC
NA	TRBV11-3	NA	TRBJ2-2	CASSLRNTGELFF	TGTGCCAGCAGCTTACGGAACACCGGGGAGCTGTTTTTT
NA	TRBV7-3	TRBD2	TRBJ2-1	CASSLAGGYNEQFF	TGTGCCAGCAGCTTAGCGGGAGGGTACAATGAGCAGTTCTTC
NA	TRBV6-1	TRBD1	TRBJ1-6	CASVDRAVNSPLHF	TGTGCCAGCGTAGACAGGGCGGTCAATTCACCCCTCCACTTT
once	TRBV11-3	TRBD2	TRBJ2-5	CASSSLSPLGGAQYF	TGTGCCAGCAGCTCTCTTTCGCCCTTGGGGGGGGCCCAGTACTTC
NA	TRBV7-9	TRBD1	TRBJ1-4	CASSTRNRGTNEKLFF	TGTGCCAGCAGCACCCGAAACAGGGGCACTAATGAAAAACTGTTTTTT
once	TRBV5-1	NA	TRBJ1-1	CASSHSTAPRTEAFF	TGCGCCAGCAGCCACTCGACAGCCCCGAGGACTGAAGCTTTCTTT
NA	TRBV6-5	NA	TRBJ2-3	CASSYSRGSTDTQYF	TGTGCCAGCAGTTACTCGAGGGGGAGCACAGATACGCAGTATTTT
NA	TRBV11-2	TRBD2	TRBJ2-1	CASSLYPSGSEQFF	TGTGCCAGCAGCTTATACCCTAGCGGGAGCGAGCAGTTCTTC
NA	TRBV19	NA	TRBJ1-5	CASSISQALWVGSNQPQHF	TGTGCCAGTAGTATAAGTCAGGCCCTTTGGGTTGGTAGCAATCAGCCCCAGCATTTT
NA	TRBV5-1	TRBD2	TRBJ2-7	CASSWTSGSSYEQYF	TGCGCCAGCAGCTGGACTAGCGGGAGCTCTTACGAGCAGTACTTC
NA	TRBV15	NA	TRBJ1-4	CATSRDLREGEELFF	TGTGCCACCAGCAGAGATTTGAGGGAGGGCGAAGAACTGTTTTTT
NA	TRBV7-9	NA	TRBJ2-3	CASSLKQVGQDTQYF	TGTGCCAGCAGCTTAAAACAGGTGGGGCAAGATACGCAGTATTTT